This T cell receptor beta chain was observed in a study of shared clonotypes between healthy human individuals. Every one of the donors was a Caucasian adult that lived in Nashville, Tennessee. Concerning this clone: Antigen specificity is unknown.

Deep-level assay runs were performed. Repertoires were generated with immunoSEQ multiplex PCR, while TCRdb's copy carries only in-frame clones and drops some. The table includes some 2,100,000 clones, 95% detected once. V lost 6 bases, J lost 2 bases, and 7 bases stayed unmatched. The length of the CDR3 is 15 residues. Germline V gives CDR1 MNHNY, CDR2 SVGAGI (reference sequence). General study results and limits: Researchers found naive subsets generally carried larger estimated richness than memory subsets.

The TCR sequence derives from a man aged 18 to 30 in good health. The source material was naive CD4+ T cells sorted from blood. As to subset: CD45RA+ positively selected. The chain recombines TRBV6-6 with TRBJ1-2, with TRBD1 matching over 9 bases. CDR3 sequence reads: CASSLETGGNYGYTF. CDR3 coding DNA: TGTGCCAGCAGCCTAGAGACAGGGGGAAACTATGGCTACACCTTC.